The present TCR beta chain was sequenced within a study of control samples from healthy donors and cancer patients. This CDR3 region has 15 residues. Germline V gene data show CDR1 as MNHNS and CDR2 as SASEGT. With V trimmed by 1 base and J by 5 bases, 3 bases remained unmatched. Sequencing was performed with immunoSEQ multiplex PCR; in TCRdb, only in-frame clones are kept and a portion is missing. The sample contains some 170,000 clones, 96% of which appear only once. The source is a young woman in good health. The rearrangement uses TRBV6-1 and TRBJ2-2; 8 bases line up with TRBD1. The material sequenced was blood. CDR3 sequence (DNA): TGTGCCAGCAGTGAAGTTTGGACAGGGACCGGGGAGCTGTTTTTT. As protein: CASSEVWTGTGELFF.